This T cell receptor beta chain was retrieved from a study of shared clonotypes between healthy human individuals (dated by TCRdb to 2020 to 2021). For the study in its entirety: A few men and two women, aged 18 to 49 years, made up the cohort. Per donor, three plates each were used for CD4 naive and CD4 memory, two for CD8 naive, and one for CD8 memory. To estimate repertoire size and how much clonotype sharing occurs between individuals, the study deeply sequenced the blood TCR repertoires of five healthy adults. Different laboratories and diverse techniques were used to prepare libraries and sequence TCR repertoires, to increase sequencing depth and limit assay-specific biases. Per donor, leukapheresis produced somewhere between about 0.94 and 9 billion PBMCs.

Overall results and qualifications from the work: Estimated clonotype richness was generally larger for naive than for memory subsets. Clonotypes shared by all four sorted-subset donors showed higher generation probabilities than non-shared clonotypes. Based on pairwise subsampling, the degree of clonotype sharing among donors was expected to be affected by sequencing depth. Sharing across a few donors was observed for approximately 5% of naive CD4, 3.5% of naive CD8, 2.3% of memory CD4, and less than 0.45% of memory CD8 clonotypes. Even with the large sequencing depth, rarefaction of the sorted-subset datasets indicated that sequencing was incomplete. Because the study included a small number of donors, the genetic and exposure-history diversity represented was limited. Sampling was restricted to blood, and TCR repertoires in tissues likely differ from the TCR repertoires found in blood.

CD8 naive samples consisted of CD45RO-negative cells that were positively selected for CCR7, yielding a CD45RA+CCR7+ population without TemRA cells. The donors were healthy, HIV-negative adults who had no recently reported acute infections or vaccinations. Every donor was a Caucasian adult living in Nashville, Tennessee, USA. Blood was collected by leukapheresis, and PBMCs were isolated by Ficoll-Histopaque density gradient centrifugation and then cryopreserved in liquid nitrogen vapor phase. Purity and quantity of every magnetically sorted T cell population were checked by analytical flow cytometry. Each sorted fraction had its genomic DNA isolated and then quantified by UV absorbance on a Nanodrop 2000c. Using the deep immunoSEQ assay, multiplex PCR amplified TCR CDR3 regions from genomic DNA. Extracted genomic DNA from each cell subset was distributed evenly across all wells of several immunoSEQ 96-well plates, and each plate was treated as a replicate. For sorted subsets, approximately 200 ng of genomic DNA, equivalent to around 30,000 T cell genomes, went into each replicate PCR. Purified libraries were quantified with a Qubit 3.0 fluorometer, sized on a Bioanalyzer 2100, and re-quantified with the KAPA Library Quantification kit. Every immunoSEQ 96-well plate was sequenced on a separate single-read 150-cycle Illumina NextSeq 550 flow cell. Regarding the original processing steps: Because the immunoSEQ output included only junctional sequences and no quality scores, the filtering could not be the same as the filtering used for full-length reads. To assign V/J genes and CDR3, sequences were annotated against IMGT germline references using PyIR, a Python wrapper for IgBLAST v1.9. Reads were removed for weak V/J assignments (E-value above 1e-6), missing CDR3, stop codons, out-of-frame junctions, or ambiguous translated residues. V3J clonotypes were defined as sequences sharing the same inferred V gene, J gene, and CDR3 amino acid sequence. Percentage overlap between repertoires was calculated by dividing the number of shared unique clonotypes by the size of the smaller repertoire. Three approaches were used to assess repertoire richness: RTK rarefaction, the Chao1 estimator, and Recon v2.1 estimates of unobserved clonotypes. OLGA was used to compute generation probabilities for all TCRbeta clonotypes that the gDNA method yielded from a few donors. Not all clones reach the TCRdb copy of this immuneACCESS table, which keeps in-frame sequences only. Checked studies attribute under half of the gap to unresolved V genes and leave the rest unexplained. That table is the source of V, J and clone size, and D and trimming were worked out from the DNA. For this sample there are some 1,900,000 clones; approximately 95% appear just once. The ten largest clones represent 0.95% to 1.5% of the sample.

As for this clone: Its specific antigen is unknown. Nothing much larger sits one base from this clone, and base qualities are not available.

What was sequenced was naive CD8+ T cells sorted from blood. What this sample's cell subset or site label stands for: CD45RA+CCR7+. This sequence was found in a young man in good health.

CDR3 protein: CSVDLTGTSTDTQYF. The DNA is TGCAGCGTTGATCTCACAGGGACTAGCACAGATACGCAGTATTTT. Recombination linked TRBV29-1 to TRBJ2-3; the D gene may be TRBD1 or TRBD2, since each aligns over 6 bases. The germline V gene provides CDR1 SQVTM and CDR2 ANQGSEA. At the junction V is shortened by 3 bases and J by 0 bases, with 13 bases in between. Reading from cysteine to phenylalanine, the CDR3 counts 15 amino acids. Only the CDR3 DNA is retained, 45 bases long and in frame from the first base.